Presented here are 17 T cell receptor gamma chains from one specimen sequenced in a study of Vδ1+ human thymocytes. Their target antigens are unknown. Sequences come from RNA converted to cDNA by reverse transcription. Multiplex PCR used pooled V-gene forward primers and a constant-region reverse primer to amplify CDR3s. TCRdb used CATT to re-call clones from the multiplex PCR reads. The table records tens of thousands of gamma-chain clones, about 19% of them present only once. General observations from the study: Thymic TRG and TRD repertoires appeared highly polyclonal.

Sequenced sample: Vdelta1+ gamma-delta thymocytes from the thymus. Documented subset: FACS-sorted CD3+ TCRalphabeta- TCRVdelta1+ TCRVdelta2- thymocytes. These receptors all stem from a girl younger than two who had congenital heart surgery.

The J gene is TRGJ1 or TRGJ2, the V gene TRGV9. CDR1 and CDR2 from the germline V gene are GITISATS and ISYDGTV (reference sequence). This CDR3 spans 15 amino acids. Trimming cost V 3 bases and J 2 bases; bases outside gene matches: 10. The CDR3 loop reads CALWEPRAYYYKKLF. CDR3 nucleotides: TGTGCCTTGTGGGAGCCACGGGCCTATTATTATAAGAAACTCTTT.

This chain connects TRGV5 to TRGJ1 or TRGJ2. This CDR3 is 12 amino acids long. After removal of 3 bases from V and 8 bases from J, the junction contained 7 bases not matched to a gene. The germline CDR1 and CDR2 sequences are VINAFY and YDVSNSKD. Here the CDR3 DNA reads TGTGCCACCTGGGACCCACCGAATAAGAAACTCTTT. Its protein is CATWDPPNKKLF.

In its sample, this clone was seen a few times. J is TRGJ1 or TRGJ2 and V is TRGV8. The CDR3 is 14 residues long. The trim removed 1 base at V and 10 bases at J, leaving 13 bases unmatched. CDR1 is VENAVY and CDR2 is YDSYNSRV in the germline V gene. CDR3 coding DNA: TGTGCCACCTGGGATAGCCTCTCTAGAAAGAAGAAACTCTTT. Amino acid sequence: CATWDSLSRKKKLF.

The rearrangement uses TRGV2 and TRGJP2. V lost 0 bases and J lost 1; bases outside the gene matches: 5. Germline-derived CDR1 and CDR2 are EGSNGY and YDSYNSKV. The CDR3 is 16 amino acids. For the CDR3, the DNA is TGTGCCACCTGGGACGGGACGCGTAGTAGTGATTGGATCAAGACGTTT. It encodes CATWDGTRSSDWIKTF.

The chain employs TRGV8 and TRGJ1 or TRGJ2. Unmatched junction bases numbered 5, after V lost 6 bases and J lost 0 bases. CDR3 length: 13 residues. Germline assignment: CDR1 VENAVY and CDR2 YDSYNSRV. CDR3 in DNA: TGTGCCACCTGGAGTCTGAATTATTATAAGAAACTCTTT. This sequence encodes CATWSLNYYKKLF.

Note on this clone: A much larger clone differs by one base, so this may be a read error. The V call is TRGV2, the J call TRGJP2. The CDR3 extends over 15 amino acids. Germline CDR1 is EGSNGY and CDR2 is YDSYNSKV. CDR3 sequence: CATWDGHSSDRIKTF. The CDR3 nucleotides are TGTGCCACCTGGGACGGGCATAGTAGTGATCGGATCAAGACGTTT.

As to this clone: Being one base from a much bigger clone, this may be a read error. The rearrangement joins TRGV8 to TRGJ1 or TRGJ2. Germline V gene sequence: CDR1 VENAVY, CDR2 YDSYNSRV. The CDR3 is 11 residues long. CDR3 region: CATWDGHKKLF. As DNA, the CDR3 is TGTGCGACCTGGGATGGGCATAAGAAACTCTTT.

This clone was seen a single time. The chain employs TRGV8 and TRGJ1 or TRGJ2. Germline lookup yields CDR1 VENAVY and CDR2 YDSYNSRV. Germline trimming cut 0 bases from V and 3 bases from J; bases unmatched to any gene: 5. This CDR3 has 14 residues. The CDR3 DNA is TGTGCCACCTGGGATAGGCCTCTTTATTATAAGAAACTCTTT. Translating it yields CATWDRPLYYKKLF.

Concerning this clone: At one end, the junction sequence differs from germline, possibly due to a read error. The chain has TRGV8 and TRGJP2. CDR1 and CDR2 (germline): VENAVY, YDSYNSRV. The CDR3 is 13 residues long. CDR3 in amino acids: CTTWDNRDWIKTF. In DNA, the CDR3 is TGTACCACCTGGGATAACCGTGATTGGATCAAGACGTTT.

The rearrangement joins TRGV4 to TRGJ1 or TRGJ2. Germline CDR1 reads EGSTGY; CDR2 reads YDSYTSSV. J gave up 1 base and V 6 bases, and 12 bases lay outside the gene matches. The CDR3 length is 15 residues. This CDR3 reads CATWLSNGNYYKKLF. The CDR3, as DNA: TGTGCCACCTGGCTTAGTAACGGAAATTATTATAAGAAACTCTTT.

This clone appeared a few times. Since a far larger clone is one base different, this is likely a read error. This CDR3 is also generated by other DNA sequences in the sample. The chain employs TRGV3 and TRGJ1 or TRGJ2. Germline V gene lookup returns CDR1 VTNTFY and CDR2 YDVSTARD (reference sequence). J was trimmed by 3 bases and V by 5 bases; bases with no gene match: 4. The CDR3 totals 12 residues. Here the CDR3 reads CATWAGYYKKLF. CDR3 DNA sequence: TGTGCCACCTGGGCCGGTTATTATAAGAAACTCTTT.

V usage is TRGV4 and J usage is TRGJ1 or TRGJ2. This CDR3 contains 13 residues. Trimming at V came to 0 bases and at J to 10 bases, leaving 9 bases not matched to a gene. Germline V gene lookup returns CDR1 EGSTGY and CDR2 YDSYTSSV. The CDR3 DNA is TGTGCCACCTGGGATGGGGCCTGTGAGAAGAAACTCTTT. Translated: CATWDGACEKKLF.

The chain is built from TRGV9 and TRGJP2. This CDR3 contains 16 residues. Trimming at V came to 6 bases and at J to 1 base, leaving 11 bases not matched to a gene. Germline values: CDR1 GITISATS, CDR2 ISYDGTV (reference sequence). The CDR3 region has the DNA TGTGCCTTGTGGCACCGCAACCTTAGTAGTGATTGGATCAAGACGTTT. Amino acid sequence: CALWHRNLSSDWIKTF.

Points on this clone: This CDR3 is also generated by other DNA sequences in the sample. The rearrangement joins TRGV2 to TRGJP2. Germline V gene lookup returns CDR1 EGSNGY and CDR2 YDSYNSKV. The trim removed 1 base at V and 1 base at J, leaving 3 bases unmatched. This CDR3 comprises 15 residues. The CDR3 region is CATWDGASSDWIKTF. The CDR3 region has the DNA TGTGCCACCTGGGACGGTGCTAGTAGTGATTGGATCAAGACGTTT.

The chain couples TRGV5 to TRGJ1 or TRGJ2. V shed 3 bases and J 3 bases; nucleotides not matched to a gene: 8. Per germline, CDR1 VINAFY and CDR2 YDVSNSKD. The CDR3 consists of 14 residues. For the CDR3, the DNA is TGTGCCACCTGGGACCGGACCACTTATTATAAGAAACTCTTT. This sequence encodes CATWDRTTYYKKLF.

This clone was recorded once. This chain links TRGV4 with TRGJ1 or TRGJ2. CDR1 is EGSTGY and CDR2 is YDSYTSSV in the germline V gene. J was trimmed by 5 bases and V by 2 bases; bases with no gene match: 12. The length of the CDR3 is 15 residues. Here the CDR3 DNA reads TGTGCCACCTGGGATGTCATTTCTGCGAATTATAAGAAACTCTTT. It is translated as CATWDVISANYKKLF.

This clone was picked up a small number of times. The J gene is TRGJ1 or TRGJ2, the V gene TRGV9. The length of the CDR3 is 13 residues. In germline, CDR1 is GITISATS, CDR2 ISYDGTV (reference sequence). V lost 3 bases and J lost 2; bases outside the gene matches: 4. CDR3 in DNA: TGTGCCTTGTGGGAGCCCCATTATTATAAGAAACTCTTT. Amino acid sequence: CALWEPHYYKKLF.